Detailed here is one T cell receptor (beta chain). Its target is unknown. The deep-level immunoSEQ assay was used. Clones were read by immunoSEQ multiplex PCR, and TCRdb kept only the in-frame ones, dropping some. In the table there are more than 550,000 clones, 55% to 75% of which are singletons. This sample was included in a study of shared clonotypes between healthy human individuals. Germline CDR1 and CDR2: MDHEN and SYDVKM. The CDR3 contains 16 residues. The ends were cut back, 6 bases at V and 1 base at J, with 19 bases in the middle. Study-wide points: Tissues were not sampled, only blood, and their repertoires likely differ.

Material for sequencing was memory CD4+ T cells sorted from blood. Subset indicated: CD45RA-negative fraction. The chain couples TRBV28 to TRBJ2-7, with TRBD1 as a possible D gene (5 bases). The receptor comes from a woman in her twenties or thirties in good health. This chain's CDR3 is CASSPTDLGHSYEQYF. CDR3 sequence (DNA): TGTGCCAGCAGCCCTACGGATCTTGGACATTCCTACGAGCAGTACTTC.